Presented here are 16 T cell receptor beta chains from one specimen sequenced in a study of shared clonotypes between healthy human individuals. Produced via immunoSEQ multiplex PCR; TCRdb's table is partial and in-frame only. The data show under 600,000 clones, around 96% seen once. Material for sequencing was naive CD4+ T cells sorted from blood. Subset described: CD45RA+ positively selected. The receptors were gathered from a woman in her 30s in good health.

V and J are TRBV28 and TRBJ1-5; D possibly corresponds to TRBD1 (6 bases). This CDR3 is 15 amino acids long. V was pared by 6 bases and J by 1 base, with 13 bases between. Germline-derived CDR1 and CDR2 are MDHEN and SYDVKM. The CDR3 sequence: CASRPGVASNQPQHF. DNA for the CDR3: TGTGCCAGCAGGCCAGGGGTGGCGAGCAATCAGCCCCAGCATTTT.

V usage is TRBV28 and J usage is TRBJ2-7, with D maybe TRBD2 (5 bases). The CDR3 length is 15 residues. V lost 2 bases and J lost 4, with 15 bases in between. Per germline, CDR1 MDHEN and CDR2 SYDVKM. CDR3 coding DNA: TGTGCCAGCAGTTTAGACCGGGATAATCGATACGAGCAGTACTTC. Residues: CASSLDRDNRYEQYF.

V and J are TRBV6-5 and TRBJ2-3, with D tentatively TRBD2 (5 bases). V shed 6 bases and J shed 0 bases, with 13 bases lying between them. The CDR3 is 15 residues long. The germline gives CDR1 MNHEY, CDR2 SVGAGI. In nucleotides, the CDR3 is TGTGCCAGCAGGTGGGCCCTAGCTAGCACAGATACGCAGTATTTT. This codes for CASRWALASTDTQYF.

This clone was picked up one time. The CDR3 nucleotides are TGTGCCAGCACCCGGTCGGGTACCGGGTACGAGCAGTACTTC. Encoded protein: CASTRSGTGYEQYF. This sequence joins TRBV28 and TRBJ2-5; no reliable D call. The better agreement between TRBJ2-7 and the DNA end casts doubt on the J call. The CDR3 covers 14 residues. Germline V CDR1 and CDR2: MDHEN, SYDVKM.

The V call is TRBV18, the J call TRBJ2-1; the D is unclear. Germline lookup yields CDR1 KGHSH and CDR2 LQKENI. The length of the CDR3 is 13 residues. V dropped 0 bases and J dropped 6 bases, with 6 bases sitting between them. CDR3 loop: CASSPPGGNEQFF. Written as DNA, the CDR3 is TGTGCCAGCTCACCACCGGGCGGCAATGAGCAGTTCTTC.

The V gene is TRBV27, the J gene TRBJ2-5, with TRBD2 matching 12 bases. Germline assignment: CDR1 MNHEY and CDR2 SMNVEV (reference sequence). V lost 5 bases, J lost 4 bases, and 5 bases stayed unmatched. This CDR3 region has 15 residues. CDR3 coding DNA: TGTGCCAGCAGTCCGGGACTAGCGGGCATAGAGACCCAGTACTTC. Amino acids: CASSPGLAGIETQYF.

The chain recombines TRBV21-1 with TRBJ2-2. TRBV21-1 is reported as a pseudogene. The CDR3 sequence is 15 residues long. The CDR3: CASDRMARCTGELFF. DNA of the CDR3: TGTGCCAGCGATCGAATGGCAAGGTGCACCGGGGAGCTGTTTTTT.

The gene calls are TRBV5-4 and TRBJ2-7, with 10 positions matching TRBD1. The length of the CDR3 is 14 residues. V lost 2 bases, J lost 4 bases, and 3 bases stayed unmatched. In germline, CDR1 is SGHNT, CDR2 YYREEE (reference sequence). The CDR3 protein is CASSFRDRGYEQYF. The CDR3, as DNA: TGTGCCAGCAGCTTCCGGGACAGGGGATACGAGCAGTACTTC. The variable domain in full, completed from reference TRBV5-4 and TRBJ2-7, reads ETGVTQSPTHLIKTRGQQVTLRCSSQSGHNTVSWYQQALGQGPQFIFQYYREEENGRGNFPPRFSGLQFPNYSSELNVNALELDDSALYLCASSFRDRGYEQYFGPGTRLTVT.

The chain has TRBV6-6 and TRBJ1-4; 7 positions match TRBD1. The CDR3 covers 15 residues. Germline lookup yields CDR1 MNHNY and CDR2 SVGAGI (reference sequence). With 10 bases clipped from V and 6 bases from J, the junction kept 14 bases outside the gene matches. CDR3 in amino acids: CATRDTGAEDEKLFF. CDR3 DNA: TGTGCCACGCGGGACACAGGGGCTGAGGATGAAAAACTGTTTTTT.

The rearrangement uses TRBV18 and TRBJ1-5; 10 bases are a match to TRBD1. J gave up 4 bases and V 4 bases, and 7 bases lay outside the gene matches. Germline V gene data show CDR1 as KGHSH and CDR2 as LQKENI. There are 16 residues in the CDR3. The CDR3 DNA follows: TGTGCCAGCTCACTTTGGGACAGGGGAGATAATCAGCCCCAGCATTTT. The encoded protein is CASSLWDRGDNQPQHF.

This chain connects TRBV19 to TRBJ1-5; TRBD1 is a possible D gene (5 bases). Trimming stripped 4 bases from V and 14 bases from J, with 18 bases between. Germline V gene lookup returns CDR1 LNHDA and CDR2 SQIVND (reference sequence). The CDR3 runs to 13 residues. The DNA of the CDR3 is TGTGCCAGTAGTAGCCGCAGGGTGGCATCTAAGCATTTT. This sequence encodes CASSSRRVASKHF.

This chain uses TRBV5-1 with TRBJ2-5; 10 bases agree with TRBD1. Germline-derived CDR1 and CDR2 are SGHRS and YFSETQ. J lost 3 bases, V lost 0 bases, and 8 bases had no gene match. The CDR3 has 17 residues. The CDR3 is CASSLARDRGSKETQYF. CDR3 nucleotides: TGCGCCAGCAGCTTGGCCCGGGACAGGGGAAGCAAAGAGACCCAGTACTTC.

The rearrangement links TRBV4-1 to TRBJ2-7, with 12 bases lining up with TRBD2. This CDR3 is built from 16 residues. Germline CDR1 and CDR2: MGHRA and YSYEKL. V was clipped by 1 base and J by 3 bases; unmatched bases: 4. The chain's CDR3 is CASSQGRLAGVYEQYF. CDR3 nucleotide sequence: TGCGCCAGCAGCCAAGGTAGACTAGCGGGAGTCTACGAGCAGTACTTC.

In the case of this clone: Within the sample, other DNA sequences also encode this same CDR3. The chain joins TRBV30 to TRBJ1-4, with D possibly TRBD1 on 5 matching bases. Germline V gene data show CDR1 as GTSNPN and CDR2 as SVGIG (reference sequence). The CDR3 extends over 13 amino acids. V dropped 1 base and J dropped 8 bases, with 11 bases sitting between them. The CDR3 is CAWSGGLGEKLFF. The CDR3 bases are TGTGCCTGGAGTGGGGGGTTGGGGGAAAAACTGTTTTTT.

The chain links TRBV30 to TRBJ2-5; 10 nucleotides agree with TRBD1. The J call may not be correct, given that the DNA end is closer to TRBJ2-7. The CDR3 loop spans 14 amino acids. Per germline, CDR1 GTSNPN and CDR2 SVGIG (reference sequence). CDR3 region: CAWSSGQGSGEQYF. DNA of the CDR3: TGTGCCTGGAGTTCGGGACAGGGGTCGGGCGAGCAGTACTTC.

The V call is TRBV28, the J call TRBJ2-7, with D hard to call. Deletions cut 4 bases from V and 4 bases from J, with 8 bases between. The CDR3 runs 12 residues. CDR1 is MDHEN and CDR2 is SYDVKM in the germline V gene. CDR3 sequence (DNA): TGTGCCAGCAGTTCGCTAAGGTACGAGCAGTACTTC. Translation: CASSSLRYEQYF.